The T cell receptor (beta chain) described here comes from a study of CD8+ T cells in alopecia areata. Whole-study context: The percentage of affected scalp area served as the score of severity for treated patients. Study results and caveats: The study found higher clonality in lesional than normal scalp, especially in alopecia totalis/universalis.

Extracted from the samples, RNA was reverse transcribed into cDNA to serve as the sequencing template. Libraries were prepared by immunoSEQ multiplex PCR; TCRdb keeps only in-frame clonotypes and omits some of them. Among fewer than 250,000 clones listed, approximately 56% were seen once. In regard to this clone: What it binds is unknown.

Treatment defined: oral pan-JAK inhibitor, 5-10 mg twice daily. The sample here was CD4+ T cells sorted from blood, taken at week 4, from a patient treated with tofacitinib. The TCR comes from a human donor with alopecia areata.

The CDR3 DNA reads as TGTGCCAGCAGCGAAAGCGGGAGCTCCTACAATGAGCAGTTCTTC. This translates into CASSESGSSYNEQFF. The chain carries TRBV9 and TRBJ2-1; 8 bases align to TRBD2. The CDR3 extends over 15 amino acids. Trimming cost V 3 bases and J 0 bases; bases outside gene matches: 2. Looked up from germline, CDR1 is SGDLS and CDR2 is YYNGEE.